These T cell receptor beta chains were read from a single sample in a study of metastatic and nonmetastatic thyroid tumors. TCRdb ran MiXCR on the PCR reads. This table has approximately 15,000 clones, 3.5% to 4.5% appearing once. The sample taken for sequencing was tumor tissue. These receptors originate from a female donor with papillary thyroid cancer or a benign thyroid nodule (not recorded which). Some clones in this sample may be carry-over from other donors' samples. Both conserved end residues are part of each CDR3.

len: 11; v_gene: TRBV5-6; j_gene: TRBJ2-1; CDR3aa: CASSSTSVRFF
len: 16; v_gene: TRBV6-6; j_gene: TRBJ2-1; CDR3aa: CASSYSTGLPYNEQFF
len: 12; v_gene: TRBV30; j_gene: TRBJ1-2; CDR3aa: CAWSVSYFGYTF
len: 16; v_gene: TRBV5-6; j_gene: TRBJ2-3; CDR3aa: CASSFRRGSTGDTQYF
len: 15; v_gene: TRBV2; j_gene: TRBJ1-5; CDR3aa: CASSPKGVSNQPQHF
len: 14; v_gene: TRBV6-1; j_gene: TRBJ1-1; CDR3aa: CASTQGLTNTEGFF
len: 11; v_gene: TRBV6-2/TRBV6-3; j_gene: TRBJ1-1; CDR3aa: CASRKTVEAFF
len: 13; v_gene: TRBV10-1; j_gene: TRBJ2-2; CDR3aa: CASSGTATGELFF
len: 16; v_gene: TRBV6-1; j_gene: TRBJ1-2; CDR3aa: CASSEHAGGLIYGYTF
len: 16; v_gene: TRBV20-1; j_gene: TRBJ1-5; CDR3aa: CSAPTGAAGFDQPQHF
len: 15; v_gene: TRBV20-1; j_gene: TRBJ1-2; CDR3aa: CSARATLDRPYGYTF
len: 12; v_gene: TRBV19; j_gene: TRBJ2-2; CDR3aa: CASESVTGELFF
len: 13; v_gene: TRBV20-1; j_gene: TRBJ1-2; CDR3aa: CSAKEGVTYGYTF
len: 12; v_gene: TRBV12-3/TRBV12-4; j_gene: TRBJ1-1; CDR3aa: CASIGGGAEDLF
len: 14; v_gene: TRBV6-1; j_gene: TRBJ2-3; CDR3aa: CASSEAHRGDTQYF
len: 15; v_gene: TRBV20-1; j_gene: TRBJ2-2; CDR3aa: CSARDTTVNTGELFF
len: 11; v_gene: TRBV24-1; j_gene: TRBJ2-7; CDR3aa: CATSAGNEQYF
len: 14; v_gene: TRBV2; j_gene: TRBJ2-7; CDR3aa: CASSEARGDYEQYF
len: 14; v_gene: TRBV19; j_gene: TRBJ2-7; CDR3aa: CASSIGLRSYEQYF
len: 15; v_gene: TRBV15; j_gene: TRBJ2-2; CDR3aa: CATSLTGISTGELFF
len: 16; v_gene: TRBV7-6; j_gene: TRBJ2-5; CDR3aa: CASSLKAWGREETQYF
len: 16; v_gene: TRBV7-2; j_gene: TRBJ2-1; CDR3aa: CASSKKAWRVYNEQFF
len: 16; v_gene: TRBV12-3/TRBV12-4; j_gene: TRBJ2-3; CDR3aa: CASSGGSGVPPDTQYF
len: 17; v_gene: TRBV7-3; j_gene: TRBJ2-2; CDR3aa: CASGLKSSGVNTGELFF
len: 15; v_gene: TRBV20-1; j_gene: TRBJ1-6; CDR3aa: CSAPGTGASNSPLHF
len: 16; v_gene: TRBV6-5; j_gene: TRBJ2-7; CDR3aa: CASSYLIRGGLYEQYF
len: 15; v_gene: TRBV7-8; j_gene: TRBJ2-5; CDR3aa: CASSLASSILGTQYF
len: 15; v_gene: TRBV28; j_gene: TRBJ1-2; CDR3aa: CASSIYPNRDYGYTF
len: 17; v_gene: TRBV2; j_gene: TRBJ1-1; CDR3aa: CASSEVSTDRLDTEAFF
len: 13; v_gene: TRBV12-3/TRBV12-4; j_gene: TRBJ2-7; CDR3aa: CASSQLETTEQYF
len: 14; v_gene: TRBV19; j_gene: TRBJ1-1; CDR3aa: CASSIPGLNTEAFF
len: 16; v_gene: TRBV27; j_gene: TRBJ2-1; CDR3aa: CASRGTGADSYNEQFF
len: 14; v_gene: TRBV30; j_gene: TRBJ2-3; CDR3aa: CAWSVGTSRATQYF
len: 16; v_gene: TRBV6-1; j_gene: TRBJ2-1; CDR3aa: CASSSPGTGVIHEQFF
len: 16; v_gene: TRBV6-2/TRBV6-3; j_gene: TRBJ2-2; CDR3aa: CASSGPGQGDTGELFF
len: 17; v_gene: TRBV6-1; j_gene: TRBJ2-1; CDR3aa: CASSPVSGTSGRNEQFF
len: 16; v_gene: TRBV6-2/TRBV6-3; j_gene: TRBJ1-1; CDR3aa: CASSYSPGEARFEAFF
len: 17; v_gene: TRBV6-2/TRBV6-3; j_gene: TRBJ2-3; CDR3aa: CASSSLAGGGSTYTQYF
len: 15; v_gene: TRBV6-4; j_gene: TRBJ2-1; CDR3aa: CASSDLAGAGNEQFF
len: 13; v_gene: TRBV24-1; j_gene: TRBJ2-7; CDR3aa: CATSDHFGGEQYF
len: 14; v_gene: TRBV12-3/TRBV12-4; j_gene: TRBJ2-7; CDR3aa: CASSDLGTEYEQYF
len: 15; v_gene: TRBV28; j_gene: TRBJ1-1; CDR3aa: CASSSRGGRGTEAFF
len: 16; v_gene: TRBV19; j_gene: TRBJ2-3; CDR3aa: CASRPRWRGFTDTQYF
len: 18; v_gene: TRBV28; j_gene: TRBJ2-7; CDR3aa: CASSLLVSKGAFRYEQYF
len: 16; v_gene: TRBV19; j_gene: TRBJ2-2; CDR3aa: CASSIFVGGAKGELFF
len: 13; v_gene: TRBV29-1; j_gene: TRBJ2-5; CDR3aa: CSVEQGGQETQYF
len: 14; v_gene: TRBV28; j_gene: TRBJ2-7; CDR3aa: CASSSAGGPYEQYF
len: 11; v_gene: TRBV12-3/TRBV12-4; j_gene: TRBJ1-1; CDR3aa: CASSVGTEAFF
len: 18; v_gene: TRBV6-4; j_gene: TRBJ2-3; CDR3aa: CASSHYPVLAGGTDTQYF
len: 24; v_gene: TRBV2; j_gene: TRBJ2-1; CDR3aa: CASSAYFTGTSGIPGGGGYNEQFF
len: 15; v_gene: TRBV28; j_gene: TRBJ2-2; CDR3aa: CASSLPNANTGELFF
len: 12; v_gene: TRBV12-3/TRBV12-4; j_gene: TRBJ2-2; CDR3aa: CASNQGTGELFF
len: 15; v_gene: TRBV28; j_gene: TRBJ2-3; CDR3aa: CATTSPGLEAYTQYF
len: 13; v_gene: TRBV6-2/TRBV6-3; j_gene: TRBJ1-2; CDR3aa: CASRSTGDYGYTF
len: 12; v_gene: TRBV3-1; j_gene: TRBJ1-2; CDR3aa: CASSQATYGYTF
len: 16; v_gene: TRBV6-1; j_gene: TRBJ1-6; CDR3aa: CASRRTPSSYNSPLHF
len: 17; v_gene: TRBV6-9; j_gene: TRBJ2-3; CDR3aa: CASSYESLAGGGNTQYF